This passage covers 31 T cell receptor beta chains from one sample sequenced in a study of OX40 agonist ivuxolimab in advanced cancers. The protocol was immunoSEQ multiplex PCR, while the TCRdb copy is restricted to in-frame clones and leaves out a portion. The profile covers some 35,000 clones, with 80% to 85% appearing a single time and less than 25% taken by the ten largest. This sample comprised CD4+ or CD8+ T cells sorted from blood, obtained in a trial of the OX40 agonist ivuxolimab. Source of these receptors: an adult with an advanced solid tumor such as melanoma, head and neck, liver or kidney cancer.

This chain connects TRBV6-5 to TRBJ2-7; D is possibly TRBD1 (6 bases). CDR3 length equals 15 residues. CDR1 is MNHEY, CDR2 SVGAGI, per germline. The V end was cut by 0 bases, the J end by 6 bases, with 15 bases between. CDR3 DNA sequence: TGTGCCAGCAGTTACTCGATTGGCGTGGGGGCCGAGCAGTACTTC. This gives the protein CASSYSIGVGAEQYF.

CDR3 coding DNA: TGTGCCAGCAGCCCAGGACAGGGAATGACTGAAGCTTTCTTT. This translates into CASSPGQGMTEAFF. The chain has TRBV27 and TRBJ1-1, with 8 positions matching TRBD1. The CDR3 is 14 residues long. In germline, CDR1 is MNHEY, CDR2 SMNVEV (reference sequence). After removal of 6 bases from V and 5 bases from J, the junction contained 8 bases not matched to a gene.

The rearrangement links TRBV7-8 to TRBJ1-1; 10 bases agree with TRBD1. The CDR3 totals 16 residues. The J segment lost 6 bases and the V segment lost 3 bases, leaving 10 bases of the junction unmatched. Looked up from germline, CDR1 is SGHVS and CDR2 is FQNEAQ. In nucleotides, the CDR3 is TGTGCCAGCAGCTTCTCCCGGGACAGGGGTCCCCCTGAAGCTTTCTTT. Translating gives CASSFSRDRGPPEAFF. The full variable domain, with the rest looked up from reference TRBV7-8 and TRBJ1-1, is GAGVSQSPRYKVAKRGQDVALRCDPISGHVSLFWYQQALGQGPEFLTYFQNEAQLDKSGLPSDRFFAERPEGSVSTLKIQRTQQEDSAVYLCASSFSRDRGPPEAFFGQGTRLTVV.

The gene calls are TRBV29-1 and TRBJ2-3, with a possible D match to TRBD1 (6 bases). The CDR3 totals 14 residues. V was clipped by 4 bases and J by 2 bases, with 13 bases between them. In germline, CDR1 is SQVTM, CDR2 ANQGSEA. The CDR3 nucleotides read TGCAGCGTTGGCCCAGGGGCGATCACAGATACGCAGTATTTT. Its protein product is CSVGPGAITDTQYF.

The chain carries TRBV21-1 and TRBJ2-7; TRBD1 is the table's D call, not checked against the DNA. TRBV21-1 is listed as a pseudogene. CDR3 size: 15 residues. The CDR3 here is CASSFHRDRAYEQYF. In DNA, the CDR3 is TGTGCCAGCAGCTTCCACCGGGACAGGGCGTACGAGCAGTACTTC.

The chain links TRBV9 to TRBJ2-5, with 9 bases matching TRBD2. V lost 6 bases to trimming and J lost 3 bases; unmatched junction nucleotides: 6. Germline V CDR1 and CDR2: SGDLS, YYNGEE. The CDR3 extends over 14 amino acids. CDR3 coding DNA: TGTGCCAGCACCGCGGGCGGGGGGGAAGAGACCCAGTACTTC. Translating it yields CASTAGGGEETQYF. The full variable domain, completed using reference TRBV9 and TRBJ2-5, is DSGVTQTPKHLITATGQRVTLRCSPRSGDLSVYWYQQSLDQGLQFLIQYYNGEERAKGNILERFSAQQFPDLHSELNLSSLELGDSALYFCASTAGGGEETQYFGPGTRLLVL.

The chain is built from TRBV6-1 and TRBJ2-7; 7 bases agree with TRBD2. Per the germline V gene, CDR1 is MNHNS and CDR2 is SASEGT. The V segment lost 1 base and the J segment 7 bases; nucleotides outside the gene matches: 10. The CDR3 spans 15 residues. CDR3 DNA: TGTGCCAGCAGTGAAGAATTGGCGGGAGAAGATGAGCAGTACTTC. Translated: CASSEELAGEDEQYF.

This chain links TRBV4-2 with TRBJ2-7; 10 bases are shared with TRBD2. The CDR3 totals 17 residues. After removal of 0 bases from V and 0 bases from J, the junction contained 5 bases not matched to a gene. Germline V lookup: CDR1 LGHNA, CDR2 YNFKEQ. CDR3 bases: TGTGCCAGCAGCCAAGACGTAGCGGGGGGTAGCTCCTACGAGCAGTACTTC. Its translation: CASSQDVAGGSSYEQYF.

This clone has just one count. The CDR3 here is CASSETGTGGANGELFF. CDR3 DNA: TGTGCCAGCAGCGAAACCGGGACAGGGGGCGCAAACGGGGAGCTGTTTTTT. The chain joins TRBV9 to TRBJ2-2; 12 bases line up with TRBD1. The CDR3 consists of 17 residues. The V and J ends lost 3 bases and 7 bases, in that order; junction bases with no gene match: 10. CDR1 is SGDLS and CDR2 is YYNGEE in the germline V gene.

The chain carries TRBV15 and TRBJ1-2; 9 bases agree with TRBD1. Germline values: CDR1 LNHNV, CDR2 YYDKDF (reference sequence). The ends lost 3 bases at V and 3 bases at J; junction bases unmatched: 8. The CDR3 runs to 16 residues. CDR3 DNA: TGTGCCACCAGCAGTCCGCGGGACAGGGAAGACTATGGCTACACCTTC. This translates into CATSSPRDREDYGYTF.

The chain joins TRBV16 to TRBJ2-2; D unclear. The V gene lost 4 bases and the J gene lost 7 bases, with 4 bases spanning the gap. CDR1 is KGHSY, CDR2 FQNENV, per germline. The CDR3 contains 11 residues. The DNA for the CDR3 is TGTGCCAGCAGCCGAGACGGGGAGCTGTTTTTT. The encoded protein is CASSRDGELFF. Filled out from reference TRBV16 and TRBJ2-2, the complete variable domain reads GEEVAQTPKHLVRGEGQKAKLYCAPIKGHSYVFWYQQVLKNEFKFLISFQNENVFDETGMPKERFSAKCLPNSPCSLEIQATKLEDSAVYFCASSRDGELFFGEGSRLTVL.

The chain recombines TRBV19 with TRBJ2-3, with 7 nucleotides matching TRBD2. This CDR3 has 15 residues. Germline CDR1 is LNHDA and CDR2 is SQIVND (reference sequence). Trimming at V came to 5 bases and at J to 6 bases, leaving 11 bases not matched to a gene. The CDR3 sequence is CASSVSSGRPDTQYF. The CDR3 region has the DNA TGTGCCAGTAGTGTCTCTAGCGGTCGGCCCGATACGCAGTATTTT. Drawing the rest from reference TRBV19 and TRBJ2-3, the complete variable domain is DGGITQSPKYLFRKEGQNVTLSCEQNLNHDAMYWYRQDPGQGLRLIYYSQIVNDFQKGDIAEGYSVSREKKESFPLTVTSAQKNPTAFYLCASSVSSGRPDTQYFGPGTRLTVL.

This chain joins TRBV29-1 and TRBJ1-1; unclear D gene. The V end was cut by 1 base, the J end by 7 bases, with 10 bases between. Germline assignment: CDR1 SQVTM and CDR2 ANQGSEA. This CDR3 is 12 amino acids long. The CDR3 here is CSVEGTGDEAFF. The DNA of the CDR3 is TGCAGCGTTGAAGGAACTGGGGATGAAGCTTTCTTT.

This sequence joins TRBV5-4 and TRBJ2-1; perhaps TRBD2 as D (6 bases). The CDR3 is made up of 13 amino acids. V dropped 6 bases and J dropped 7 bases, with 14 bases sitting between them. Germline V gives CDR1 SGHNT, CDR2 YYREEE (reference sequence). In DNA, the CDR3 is TGTGCCAGCAATCTGAATAGCGGAAATGAGCAGTTCTTC. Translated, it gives CASNLNSGNEQFF.

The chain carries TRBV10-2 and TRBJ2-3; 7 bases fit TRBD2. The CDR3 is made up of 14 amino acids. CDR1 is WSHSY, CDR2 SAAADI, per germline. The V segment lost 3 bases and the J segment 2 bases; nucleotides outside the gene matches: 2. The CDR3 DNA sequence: TGCGCCAGCAGTGACGGGGGGATCACAGATACGCAGTATTTT. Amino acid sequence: CASSDGGITDTQYF.

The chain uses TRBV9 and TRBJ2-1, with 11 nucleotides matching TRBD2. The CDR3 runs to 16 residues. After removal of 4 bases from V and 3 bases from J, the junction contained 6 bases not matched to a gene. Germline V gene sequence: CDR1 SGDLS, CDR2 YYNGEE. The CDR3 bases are TGTGCCAGCAGCCCCTGGGGACTAGCGGACTACAATGAGCAGTTCTTC. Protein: CASSPWGLADYNEQFF.

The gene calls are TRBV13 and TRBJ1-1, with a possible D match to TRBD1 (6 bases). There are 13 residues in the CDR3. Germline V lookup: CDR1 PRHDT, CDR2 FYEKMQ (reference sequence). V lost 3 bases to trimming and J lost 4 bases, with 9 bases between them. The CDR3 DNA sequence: TGTGCCAGCAGCTTTATCAGGGGCACTGAAGCTTTCTTT. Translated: CASSFIRGTEAFF. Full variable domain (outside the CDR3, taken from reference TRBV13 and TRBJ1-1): AAGVIQSPRHLIKEKRETATLKCYPIPRHDTVYWYQQGPGQDPQFLISFYEKMQSDKGSIPDRFSAQQFSDYHSELNMSSLELGDSALYFCASSFIRGTEAFFGQGTRLTVV.

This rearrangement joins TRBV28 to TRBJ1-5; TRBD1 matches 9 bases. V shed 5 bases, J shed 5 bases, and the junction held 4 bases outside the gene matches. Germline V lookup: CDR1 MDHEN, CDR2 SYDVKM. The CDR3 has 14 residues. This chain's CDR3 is CASSQGQGYQPQHF. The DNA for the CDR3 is TGTGCCAGCAGTCAAGGACAGGGGTATCAGCCCCAGCATTTT. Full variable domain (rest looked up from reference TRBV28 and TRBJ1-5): DVKVTQSSRYLVKRTGEKVFLECVQDMDHENMFWYRQDPGLGLRLIYFSYDVKMKEKGDIPEGYSVSREKKERFSLILESASTNQTSMYLCASSQGQGYQPQHFGDGTRLSIL.

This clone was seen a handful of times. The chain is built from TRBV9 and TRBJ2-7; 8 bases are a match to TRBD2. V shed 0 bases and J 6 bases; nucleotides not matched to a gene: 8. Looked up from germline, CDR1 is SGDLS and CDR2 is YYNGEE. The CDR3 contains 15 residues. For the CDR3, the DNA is TGTGCCAGCAGCGTAGCGGGACTAGGATCGGGCGAGCAGTACTTC. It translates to CASSVAGLGSGEQYF.

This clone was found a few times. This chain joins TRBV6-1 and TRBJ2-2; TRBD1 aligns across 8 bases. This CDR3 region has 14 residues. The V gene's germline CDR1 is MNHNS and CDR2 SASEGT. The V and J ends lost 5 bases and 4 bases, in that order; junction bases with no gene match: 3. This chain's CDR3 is CASSFTGGTGELFF. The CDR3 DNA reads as TGTGCCAGCAGTTTTACAGGGGGCACCGGGGAGCTGTTTTTT.

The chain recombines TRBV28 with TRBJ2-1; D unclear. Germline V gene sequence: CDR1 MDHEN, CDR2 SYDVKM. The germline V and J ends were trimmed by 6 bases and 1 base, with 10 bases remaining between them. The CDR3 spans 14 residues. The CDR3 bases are TGTGCCAGCAGCCTGGTCGGGTCCTACAATGAGCAGTTCTTC. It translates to CASSLVGSYNEQFF.

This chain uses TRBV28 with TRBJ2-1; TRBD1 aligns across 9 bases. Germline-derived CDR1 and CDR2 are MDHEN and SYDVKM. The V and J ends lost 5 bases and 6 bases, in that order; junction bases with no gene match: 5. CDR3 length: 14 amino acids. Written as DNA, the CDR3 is TGTGCCAGCAGTGCCGGGACAGGGATCAATGAGCAGTTCTTC. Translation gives CASSAGTGINEQFF.

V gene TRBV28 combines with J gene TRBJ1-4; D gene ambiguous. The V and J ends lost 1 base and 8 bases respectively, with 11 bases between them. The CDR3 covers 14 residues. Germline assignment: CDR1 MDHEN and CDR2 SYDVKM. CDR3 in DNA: TGTGCCAGCAGTTTATCGCGTTTTGGAGAAAAACTGTTTTTT. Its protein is CASSLSRFGEKLFF.

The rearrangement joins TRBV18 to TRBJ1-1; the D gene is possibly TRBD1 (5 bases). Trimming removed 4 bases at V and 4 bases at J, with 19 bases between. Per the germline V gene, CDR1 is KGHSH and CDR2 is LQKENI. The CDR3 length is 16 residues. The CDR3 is CASSQLGGLEGTEAFF. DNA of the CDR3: TGTGCCAGCTCACAACTCGGGGGGTTAGAGGGCACTGAAGCTTTCTTT.

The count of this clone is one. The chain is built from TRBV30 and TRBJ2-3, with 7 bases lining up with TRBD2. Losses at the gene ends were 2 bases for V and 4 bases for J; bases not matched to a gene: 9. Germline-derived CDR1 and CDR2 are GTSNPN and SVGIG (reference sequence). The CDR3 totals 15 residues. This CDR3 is CAWSHGGGEADTQYF. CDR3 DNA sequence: TGTGCCTGGAGTCATGGGGGGGGAGAGGCAGATACGCAGTATTTT. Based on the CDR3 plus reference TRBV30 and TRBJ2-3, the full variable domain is SQTIHQWPATLVQPVGSPLSLECTVEGTSNPNLYWYRQAAGRGLQLLFYSVGIGQISSEVPQNLSASRPQDRQFILSSKKLLLSDSGFYLCAWSHGGGEADTQYFGPGTRLTVL.

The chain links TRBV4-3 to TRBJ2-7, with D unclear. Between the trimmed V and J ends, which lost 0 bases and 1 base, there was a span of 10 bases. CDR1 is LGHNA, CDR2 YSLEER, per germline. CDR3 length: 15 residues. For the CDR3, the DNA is TGCGCCAGCAGCCAAGAGGGAAGCTTATCCTACGAGCAGTACTTC. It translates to CASSQEGSLSYEQYF.

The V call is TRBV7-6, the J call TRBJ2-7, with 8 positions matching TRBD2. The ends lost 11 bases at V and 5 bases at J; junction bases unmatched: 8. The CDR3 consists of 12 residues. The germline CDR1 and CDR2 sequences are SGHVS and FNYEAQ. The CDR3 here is CAYRRREDEQYF. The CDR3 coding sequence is TGTGCCTACAGGAGGCGGGAGGACGAGCAGTACTTC.

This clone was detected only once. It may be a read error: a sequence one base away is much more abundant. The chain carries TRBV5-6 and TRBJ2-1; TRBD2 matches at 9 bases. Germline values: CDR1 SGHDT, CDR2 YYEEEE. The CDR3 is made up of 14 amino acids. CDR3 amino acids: CVSSLTSGYNEQFF. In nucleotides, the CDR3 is TGTGTCAGCAGCTTGACTAGCGGATACAATGAGCAGTTCTTC.

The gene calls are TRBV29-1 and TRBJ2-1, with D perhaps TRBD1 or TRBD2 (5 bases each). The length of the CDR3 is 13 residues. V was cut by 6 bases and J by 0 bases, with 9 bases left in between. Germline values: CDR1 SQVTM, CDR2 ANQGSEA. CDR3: CSVEGSSYNEQFF. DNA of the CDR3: TGCAGCGTCGAGGGGAGCTCCTACAATGAGCAGTTCTTC.

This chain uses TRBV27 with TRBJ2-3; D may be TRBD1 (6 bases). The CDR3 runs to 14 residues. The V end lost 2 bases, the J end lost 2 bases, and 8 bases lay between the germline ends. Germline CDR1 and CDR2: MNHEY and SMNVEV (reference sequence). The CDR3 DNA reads TGTGCCAGCAGTTTACAGGGGTCCACAGATACGCAGTATTTT. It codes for CASSLQGSTDTQYF.

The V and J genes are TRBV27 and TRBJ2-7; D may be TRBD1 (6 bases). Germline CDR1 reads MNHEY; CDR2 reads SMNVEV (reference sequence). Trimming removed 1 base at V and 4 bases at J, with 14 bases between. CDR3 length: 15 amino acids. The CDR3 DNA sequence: TGTGCCAGCAGTTTATGGTCAGGGGCGATTTACGAGCAGTACTTC. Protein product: CASSLWSGAIYEQYF.